This T cell receptor (beta chain) is drawn from a study of blood T cell repertoires in COVID-19. Study-level information: T cells, B-cell-depleted T cells, or PBMCs supplied cDNA or gDNA.

Data came from immunoSEQ multiplex PCR; TCRdb stores just in-frame clones and leaves some out. The repertoire holds around 390,000 clones, about 87% seen once, with about 10% in the top ten. Participants had their cohort set by participant-reported clinical history. Donors in Cohort 3 who had recovered were those with two negative PCRs, healthcare professional clearance, or resolution of their symptoms. The V segment lost 3 bases and the J segment 5 bases; nucleotides outside the gene matches: 5. CDR1 and CDR2 from the germline V gene are MDHEN and SYDVKM. The CDR3 has 14 residues. The sequence came from a woman between 45 and 65 years old who had recovered from COVID-19. This chain uses TRBV28 with TRBJ2-5, with 8 bases that match TRBD2. The sample was PBMCs or T cells enriched from blood (not recorded which). CDR3 sequence: CASSFRGGSETQYF. The DNA for the CDR3 is TGTGCCAGCAGTTTTCGGGGGGGCTCGGAGACCCAGTACTTC.